The 30 T cell receptor beta chains presented below share a single source sample, sequenced in a study of OX40 agonist ivuxolimab in advanced cancers. Produced via immunoSEQ multiplex PCR; TCRdb's table is partial and in-frame only. The data contain about 27,000 clones, 86% of them singletons. Material: CD4+ or CD8+ T cells sorted from blood, obtained in a trial of the OX40 agonist ivuxolimab. These receptors all come from an adult with an advanced solid tumor such as melanoma, head and neck, liver or kidney cancer.

This chain joins TRBV2 and TRBJ1-2; D is uncertain. This CDR3 comprises 15 residues. Germline assignment: CDR1 SNHLY and CDR2 FYNNEI. The V end lost 5 bases, the J end lost 4 bases, and 17 bases lay between the germline ends. The chain's CDR3 is CASSRGPRLAYGYTF. CDR3 DNA sequence: TGTGCCAGCAGTCGCGGACCCAGGTTAGCCTATGGCTACACCTTC.

V and J are TRBV7-9 and TRBJ1-1; D gene ambiguous. This CDR3 comprises 13 residues. The V end was cut by 5 bases, the J end by 0 bases, with 7 bases between. Per germline, CDR1 SEHNR and CDR2 FQNEAQ (reference sequence). This CDR3 is CASSRDVNTEAFF. CDR3 coding DNA: TGTGCCAGCAGCCGCGACGTGAACACTGAAGCTTTCTTT.

The chain has TRBV11-2 and TRBJ2-1; 10 bases agree with TRBD2. J gave up 9 bases and V 2 bases, and 10 bases lay outside the gene matches. The germline V gene encodes CDR1 SGHAT and CDR2 FQNNGV. This CDR3 is built from 16 residues. The CDR3, as DNA: TGTGCCAGCAGCTTAATACGAGCGGGAGGGCCAGGTGAGCAGTTCTTC. This translates into CASSLIRAGGPGEQFF.

The rearrangement uses TRBV19 and TRBJ1-1, with D maybe TRBD1 (5 bases). This CDR3 region has 12 residues. Germline V gene data show CDR1 as LNHDA and CDR2 as SQIVND (reference sequence). The V end lost 3 bases, the J end lost 6 bases, and 8 bases lay between the germline ends. The DNA for the CDR3 is TGTGCCAGTAGTATCTCAGGGCCTGAAGCTTTCTTT. This translates into CASSISGPEAFF. Together with reference TRBV19 and TRBJ1-1, the CDR3 gives the full variable domain: DGGITQSPKYLFRKEGQNVTLSCEQNLNHDAMYWYRQDPGQGLRLIYYSQIVNDFQKGDIAEGYSVSREKKESFPLTVTSAQKNPTAFYLCASSISGPEAFFGQGTRLTVV.

Turning to this clone: At one end the junction does not follow the germline gene, possibly because of a read error. The chain combines TRBV2 with TRBJ2-2, with TRBD1 matching 7 bases. The CDR3 is 15 residues long. CDR1 and CDR2 (germline): SNHLY, FYNNEI. This CDR3 is CASTKGAGEHRGAVF. In DNA, the CDR3 is TGTGCCAGCACTAAGGGGGCTGGGGAACACCGGGGAGCTGTTTTT.

The V gene is TRBV29-1, the J gene TRBJ2-1; 9 bases line up with TRBD1. The length of the CDR3 is 13 residues. Trimming took 5 bases from V and 7 from J; bases not matched to a gene: 6. In germline, CDR1 is SQVTM, CDR2 ANQGSEA. The CDR3 coding sequence is TGCAGCGTTTGGGGACAGGGAGGGAATGAGCAGTTCTTC. The encoded protein is CSVWGQGGNEQFF.

This chain connects TRBV6-5 to TRBJ1-1; possibly TRBD1 for D (5 bases). The CDR3 runs 15 residues. V was pared by 0 bases and J by 0 bases, with 8 bases between. CDR1 is MNHEY and CDR2 is SVGAGI in the germline V gene. CDR3 loop: CASSYSKQVNTEAFF. CDR3 DNA: TGTGCCAGCAGTTACTCAAAACAGGTGAACACTGAAGCTTTCTTT.

With regard to this clone: Additional DNA sequences in this sample encode the identical CDR3. The CDR3 here is CASSLVGSQETQYF. CDR3 bases: TGCGCCAGCAGCTTGGTAGGGAGCCAAGAGACCCAGTACTTC. The chain is built from TRBV5-1 and TRBJ2-5, with D tentatively TRBD2 (5 bases). Germline loops: CDR1 SGHRS, CDR2 YFSETQ. The CDR3 contains 14 residues. The V gene lost 0 bases and the J gene lost 1 base, with 7 bases spanning the gap.

This chain joins TRBV7-2 and TRBJ1-1, with D uncertain. Trimming removed 1 base at V and 3 bases at J, with 9 bases between. The V gene's germline CDR1 is SGHTA and CDR2 FQGNSA. The length of the CDR3 is 14 residues. DNA for the CDR3: TGTGCCAGCAGCTTAGGAGACACTTACACTGAAGCTTTCTTT. This codes for CASSLGDTYTEAFF.

The CDR3 loop reads CASSDLDRGTGELFF. In DNA form, the CDR3 reads TGTGCCAGCAGTGACTTGGACAGGGGGACCGGGGAGCTGTTTTTT. V is TRBV6-4 and J is TRBJ2-2, with TRBD1 matching 10 bases. V gave up 1 base and J gave up 5 bases; unmatched junction bases: 1. The CDR3 length is 15 residues. Germline V gene data show CDR1 as MRHNA and CDR2 as SNTAGT.

The chain uses TRBV28 and TRBJ2-3, with D possibly matching TRBD1 (6 bases). The CDR3 consists of 17 residues. CDR1 is MDHEN, CDR2 SYDVKM, per germline. Trimming cost V 2 bases and J 2 bases, with 17 bases left between them. The CDR3 reads CASSLLGAGVPTDTQYF. CDR3 coding DNA: TGTGCCAGCAGTTTACTAGGAGCAGGGGTCCCCACAGATACGCAGTATTTT.

The chain carries TRBV5-1 and TRBJ1-2, with D perhaps TRBD1 (5 bases). Between the trimmed V and J ends, which lost 1 base and 6 bases, there was a span of 10 bases. The germline CDR1 and CDR2 sequences are SGHRS and YFSETQ. The CDR3 spans 13 residues. CDR3 in amino acids: CASSLSGFHGYTF. The DNA for the CDR3 is TGCGCCAGCAGCTTGTCAGGGTTCCATGGCTACACCTTC.

The V and J genes are TRBV27 and TRBJ2-7; D is uncertain. The CDR3 is 11 residues long. Trimming pared 4 bases from V and 3 bases from J, leaving 4 bases between. CDR1 and CDR2 (germline): MNHEY, SMNVEV (reference sequence). The CDR3 loop reads CASSSLYEQYF. CDR3 sequence (DNA): TGTGCCAGCAGTTCCCTCTACGAGCAGTACTTC.

The chain links TRBV7-9 to TRBJ2-5; TRBD2 aligns across 10 bases. CDR1 is SEHNR and CDR2 is FQNEAQ in the germline V gene (reference sequence). This CDR3 spans 16 amino acids. J lost 5 bases, V lost 2 bases, and 8 bases had no gene match. DNA for the CDR3: TGTGCCAGCAGCTTAATCGTCCTAGCGGGGGATGAGACCCAGTACTTC. This gives the protein CASSLIVLAGDETQYF.

The V call is TRBV13, the J call TRBJ2-2; D unresolved. Looked up from germline, CDR1 is PRHDT and CDR2 is FYEKMQ (reference sequence). Trimming shortened V by 11 bases and J by 5 bases, and 9 bases separated the two germline ends. This CDR3 is 11 amino acids long. The CDR3 is CAPGPTGELFF. CDR3 nucleotide sequence: TGTGCCCCCGGCCCTACCGGGGAGCTGTTTTTT.

The chain recombines TRBV7-9 with TRBJ1-5, with 8 bases lining up with TRBD1. The CDR3 is 15 residues long. The V and J ends lost 2 bases and 1 base, in that order; junction bases with no gene match: 1. Germline values: CDR1 SEHNR, CDR2 FQNEAQ (reference sequence). CDR3 nucleotides: TGTGCCAGCAGCTTATCAGGGGGCAGCAATCAGCCCCAGCATTTT. Protein product: CASSLSGGSNQPQHF.

This chain links TRBV29-1 with TRBJ2-2; D ambiguous. Looked up from germline, CDR1 is SQVTM and CDR2 is ANQGSEA. The CDR3 consists of 15 residues. V shed 2 bases and J shed 0 bases, with 10 bases lying between them. CDR3 sequence: CSVERGDTNTGELFF. The CDR3 DNA reads TGCAGCGTTGAAAGAGGAGACACGAACACCGGGGAGCTGTTTTTT.

This sequence joins TRBV29-1 and TRBJ2-3; TRBD2 aligns across 10 bases. The CDR3 has 14 amino acids. Trimming at V came to 6 bases and at J to 4 bases, leaving 7 bases not matched to a gene. Germline V gene data show CDR1 as SQVTM and CDR2 as ANQGSEA. The CDR3 sequence: CSVVTSGLSDTQYF. DNA of the CDR3: TGCAGCGTCGTGACTAGCGGGCTCTCAGATACGCAGTATTTT.

The V and J genes are TRBV29-1 and TRBJ2-5; D assignment may be TRBD1 or TRBD2 (6 bases each). Germline V gene sequence: CDR1 SQVTM, CDR2 ANQGSEA. This CDR3 region has 12 residues. Trimming left V 4 bases short and J 5 bases short, with 11 bases between. The CDR3, as DNA: TGCAGCGTTGTGGAGGGGGGCGAGACCCAGTACTTC. It translates to CSVVEGGETQYF.

The chain has TRBV21-1 and TRBJ2-1; the table calls TRBD2, which could not be checked here. TRBV21-1 is assigned pseudogene status. The CDR3 extends over 14 amino acids. The CDR3 DNA is TGTGCCAACGCCCATCGACTAGCGGGGGATGAGCAGTTCTTC. Translation: CANAHRLAGDEQFF.

The chain employs TRBV2 and TRBJ2-3; a weak D match, TRBD2 (7 bases). In germline, CDR1 is SNHLY, CDR2 FYNNEI. The CDR3 has 17 amino acids. The V and J ends lost 5 bases and 2 bases respectively, with 20 bases between them. CDR3 sequence reads: CASSQYTLGGDTDTQYF. As DNA, the CDR3 is TGTGCCAGCAGTCAATACACATTAGGGGGGGACACAGATACGCAGTATTTT.

The CDR3 coding sequence is TGTGCCAGCAGCTTAGATGTGGCGGGCCAGTCCTACAATGAGCAGTTCTTC. Protein: CASSLDVAGQSYNEQFF. The V call is TRBV7-2, the J call TRBJ2-1; D possibly corresponds to TRBD2 (5 bases). Trimming removed 1 base at V and 1 base at J, with 14 bases between. The germline CDR1 and CDR2 sequences are SGHTA and FQGNSA. The CDR3 extends over 17 amino acids. The full variable domain, with the rest looked up from reference TRBV7-2 and TRBJ2-1, is GAGVSQSPSNKVTEKGKDVELRCDPISGHTALYWYRQSLGQGLEFLIYFQGNSAPDKSGLPSDRFSAERTGGSVSTLTIQRTQQEDSAVYLCASSLDVAGQSYNEQFFGPGTRLTVL.

The chain has TRBV13 and TRBJ2-1; D perhaps matches TRBD1 (5 bases). Germline V lookup: CDR1 PRHDT, CDR2 FYEKMQ (reference sequence). The CDR3 contains 15 residues. V lost 4 bases and J 3 bases, leaving 13 bases between the germline ends. The CDR3 spells CASSSPDRDYNEQFF. The CDR3 DNA sequence: TGTGCCAGCAGCTCCCCAGACAGAGACTACAATGAGCAGTTCTTC.

The V and J genes are TRBV27 and TRBJ1-6, with a weak D call TRBD1 (5 bases). Trimming left V 8 bases short and J 0 bases short, with 11 bases between. Looked up from germline, CDR1 is MNHEY and CDR2 is SMNVEV (reference sequence). This CDR3 region has 15 residues. The CDR3 reads CASGTGNSYNSPLHF. The CDR3 DNA is TGTGCCAGCGGGACTGGTAACTCCTATAATTCACCCCTCCACTTT.

The chain couples TRBV19 to TRBJ2-7; no definite D call. V gave up 3 bases and J gave up 0 bases, with 9 bases separating them. This CDR3 comprises 14 residues. CDR1 is LNHDA and CDR2 is SQIVND in the germline V gene (reference sequence). The CDR3 protein is CASSMVGNSYEQYF. The CDR3 DNA is TGTGCCAGTAGTATGGTGGGGAACTCCTACGAGCAGTACTTC.

The chain joins TRBV7-3 to TRBJ1-2; possibly TRBD1 for D (5 bases). The CDR3 consists of 12 residues. V was cut by 5 bases and J by 8 bases, with 12 bases left in between. The germline V gene encodes CDR1 SGHTA and CDR2 FQGTGA. Written as DNA, the CDR3 is TGTGCCAGCAGCCACCGGGGGAGCGGCTACACCTTC. Translation gives CASSHRGSGYTF.

The rearrangement uses TRBV4-1 and TRBJ1-5, with D tentatively TRBD1 (6 bases). CDR3 length equals 14 residues. The germline V gene encodes CDR1 MGHRA and CDR2 YSYEKL. V dropped 1 base and J dropped 4 bases, with 8 bases sitting between them. DNA for the CDR3: TGCGCCAGCAGCCAAGTCACAGGGAATCAGCCCCAGCATTTT. This encodes CASSQVTGNQPQHF.

Points on this clone: A read error may produce the germline difference seen at one junction end. J is TRBJ1-2 and V is TRBV6-1; unclear D gene. The CDR3 extends over 11 amino acids. CDR1 is MNHNS and CDR2 is SASEGT in the germline V gene. CDR3 bases: TGTGCCAGCAGTGAAGGGGCAGAGAATTTCTTC. Translated, it gives CASSEGAENFF.

This chain uses TRBV28 with TRBJ2-1, with 9 bases matching TRBD1. The V gene's germline CDR1 is MDHEN and CDR2 SYDVKM. CDR3 size: 15 residues. V lost 10 bases and J lost 7; bases outside the gene matches: 14. The CDR3 is CAISRGQGMGNEQFF. CDR3 sequence (DNA): TGTGCCATCTCGAGGGGACAGGGTATGGGTAATGAGCAGTTCTTC.

The rearrangement uses TRBV19 and TRBJ2-7, with 7 bases identical to TRBD1. Trimming cost V 2 bases and J 4 bases; bases outside gene matches: 5. The germline CDR1 and CDR2 sequences are LNHDA and SQIVND (reference sequence). This CDR3 region has 14 residues. The DNA for the CDR3 is TGTGCCAGTAGTATAACAGGGGAGTGGTACGAGCAGTACTTC. It specifies CASSITGEWYEQYF.